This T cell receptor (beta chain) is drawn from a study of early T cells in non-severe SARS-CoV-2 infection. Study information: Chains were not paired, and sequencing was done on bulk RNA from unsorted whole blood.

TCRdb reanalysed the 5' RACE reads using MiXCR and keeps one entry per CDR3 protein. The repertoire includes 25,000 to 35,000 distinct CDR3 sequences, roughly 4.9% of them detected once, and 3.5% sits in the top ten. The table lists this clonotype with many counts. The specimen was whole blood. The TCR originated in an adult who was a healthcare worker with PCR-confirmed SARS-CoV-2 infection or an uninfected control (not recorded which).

CDR3 region: CASSSGLYNEQFF. The CDR3 nucleotides are TGTGCCAGCTCTAGCGGCCTCTACAATGAGCAGTTCTTC. V is TRBV19 and J is TRBJ2-1; TRBD2 aligns across 7 bases. Germline CDR1 reads LNHDA; CDR2 reads SQIVND (reference sequence). J gave up 3 bases and V 9 bases, and 5 bases lay outside the gene matches. The CDR3 runs 13 residues.